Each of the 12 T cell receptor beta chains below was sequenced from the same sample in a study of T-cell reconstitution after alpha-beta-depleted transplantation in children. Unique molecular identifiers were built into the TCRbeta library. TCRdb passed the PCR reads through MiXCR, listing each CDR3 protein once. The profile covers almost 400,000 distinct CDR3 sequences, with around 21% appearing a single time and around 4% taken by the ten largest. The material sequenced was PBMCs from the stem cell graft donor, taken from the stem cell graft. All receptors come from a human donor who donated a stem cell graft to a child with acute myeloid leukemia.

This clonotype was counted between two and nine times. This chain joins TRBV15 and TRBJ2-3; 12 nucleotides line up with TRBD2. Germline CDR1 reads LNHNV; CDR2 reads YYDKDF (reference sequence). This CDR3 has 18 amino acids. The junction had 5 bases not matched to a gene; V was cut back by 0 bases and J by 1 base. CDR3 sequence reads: CATSRDLRLAGGTDTQYF. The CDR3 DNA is TGTGCCACCAGCAGAGATTTGCGACTAGCGGGAGGCACAGATACGCAGTATTTT.

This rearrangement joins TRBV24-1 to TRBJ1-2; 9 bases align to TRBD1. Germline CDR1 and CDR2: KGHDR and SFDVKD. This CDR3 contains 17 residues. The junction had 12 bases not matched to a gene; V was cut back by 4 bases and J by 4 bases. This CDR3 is CATSDSRDRESRYGYTF. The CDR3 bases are TGTGCCACCAGTGACAGTCGGGACAGGGAGTCCCGCTATGGCTACACCTTC.

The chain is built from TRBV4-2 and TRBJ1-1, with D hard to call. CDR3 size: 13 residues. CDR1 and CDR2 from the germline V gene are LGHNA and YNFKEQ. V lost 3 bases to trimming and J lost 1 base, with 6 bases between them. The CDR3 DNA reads TGTGCCAGCAGCCATGTAGCGAACACTGAAGCTTTCTTT. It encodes CASSHVANTEAFF.

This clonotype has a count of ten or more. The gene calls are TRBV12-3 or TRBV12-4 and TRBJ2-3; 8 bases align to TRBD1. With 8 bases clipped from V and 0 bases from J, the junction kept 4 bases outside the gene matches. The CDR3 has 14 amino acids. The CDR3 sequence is CASGRGHSTDTQYF. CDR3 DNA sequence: TGTGCCAGCGGCAGGGGGCATAGCACAGATACGCAGTATTTT.

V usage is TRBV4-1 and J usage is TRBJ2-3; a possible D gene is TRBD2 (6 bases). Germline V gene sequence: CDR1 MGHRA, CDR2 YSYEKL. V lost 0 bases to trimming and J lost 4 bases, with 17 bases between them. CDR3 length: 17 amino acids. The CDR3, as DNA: TGCGCCAGCAGCCAAGATAACCGCGGGGTTCCTCCAGATACGCAGTATTTT. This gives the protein CASSQDNRGVPPDTQYF.

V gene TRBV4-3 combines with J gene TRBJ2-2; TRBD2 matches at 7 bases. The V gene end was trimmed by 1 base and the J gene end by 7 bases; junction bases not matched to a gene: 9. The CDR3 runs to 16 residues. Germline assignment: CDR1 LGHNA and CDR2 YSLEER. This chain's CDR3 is CASSQVNGRRIGELFF. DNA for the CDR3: TGCGCCAGCAGCCAAGTAAACGGGAGGAGGATCGGGGAGCTGTTTTTT.

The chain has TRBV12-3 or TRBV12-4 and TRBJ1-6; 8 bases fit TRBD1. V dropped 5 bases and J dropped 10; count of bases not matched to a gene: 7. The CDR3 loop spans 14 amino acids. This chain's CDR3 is CASSPGGMGSPLHF. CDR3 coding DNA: TGTGCCAGCAGTCCAGGGGGCATGGGGTCACCCCTCCACTTT.

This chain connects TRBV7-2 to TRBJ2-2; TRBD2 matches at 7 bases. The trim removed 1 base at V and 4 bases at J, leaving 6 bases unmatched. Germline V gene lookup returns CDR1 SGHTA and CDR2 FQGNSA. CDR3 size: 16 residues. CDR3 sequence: CASSLVAAGVTGELFF. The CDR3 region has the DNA TGTGCCAGCAGCTTAGTTGCGGCGGGAGTCACCGGGGAGCTGTTTTTT.

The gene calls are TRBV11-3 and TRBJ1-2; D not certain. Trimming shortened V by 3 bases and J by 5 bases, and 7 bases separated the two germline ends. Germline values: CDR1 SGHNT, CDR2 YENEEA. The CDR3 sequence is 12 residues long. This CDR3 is CASSFGAYGYTF. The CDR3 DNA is TGTGCCAGCAGCTTTGGTGCTTATGGCTACACCTTC. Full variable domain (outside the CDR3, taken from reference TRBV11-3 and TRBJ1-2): EAGVVQSPRYKIIEKKQPVAFWCNPISGHNTLYWYLQNLGQGPELLIRYENEEAVDDSQLPKDRFSAERLKGVDSTLKIQPAELGDSAVYLCASSFGAYGYTFGSGTRLTVV.

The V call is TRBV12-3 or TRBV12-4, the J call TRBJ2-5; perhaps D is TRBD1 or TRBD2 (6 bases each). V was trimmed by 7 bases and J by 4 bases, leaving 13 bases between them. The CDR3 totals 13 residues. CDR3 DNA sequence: TGTGCCAGCAAGATAGGGGGAGGAGAGACCCAGTACTTC. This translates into CASKIGGGETQYF.

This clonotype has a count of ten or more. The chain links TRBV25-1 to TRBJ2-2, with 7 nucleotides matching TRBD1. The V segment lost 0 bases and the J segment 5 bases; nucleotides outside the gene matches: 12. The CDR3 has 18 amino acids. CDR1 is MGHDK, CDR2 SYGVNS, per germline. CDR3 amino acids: CASSEYFATGDPTGELFF. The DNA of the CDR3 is TGTGCCAGCAGTGAATATTTCGCTACAGGGGACCCTACCGGGGAGCTGTTTTTT.

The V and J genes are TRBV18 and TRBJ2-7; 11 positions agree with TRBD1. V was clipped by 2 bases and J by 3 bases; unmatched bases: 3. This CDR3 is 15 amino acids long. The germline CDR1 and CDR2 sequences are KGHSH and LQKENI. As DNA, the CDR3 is TGTGCCAGCTCACCAAGGGGGACAGGGGGCTACGAGCAGTACTTC. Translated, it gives CASSPRGTGGYEQYF.